Below, one T cell receptor (beta chain) is given with its context. The specificity of this receptor is unknown. Base qualities were left out, and no much larger clone turns up one base away. These data belong to a study of blood T cell repertoires in COVID-19 (dated by TCRdb to 2020 to 2021). For the wider study: Samples covering the acute and convalescent phases of COVID-19 were provided by collaborators in the United States, Italy and Spain. The material from the prospective study consisted of cDNA or gDNA derived from T cells, B-cell-depleted T cells, or PBMCs. Subjects who had been exposed to COVID-19, were actively infected with it, or had recovered from it provided the deeply sampled blood TCRbeta repertoires that made up the dataset. The repertoires were made available in a free public database intended to serve as a resource for research on the immune response to SARS-CoV-2. The samples were drawn from the first 160 participants of the ongoing ImmuneRACE study and from under 1,500 subjects provided by 6 global collaborators. Sample metadata almost always included a de-identified subject ID, COVID-19 status, age in years and sex. Where available, HLA class I and class II types were taken from metadata supplied by the sample provider and were not determined by assay-based typing.

Collaborating institutions collected whole blood in K2EDTA tubes following their own protocols. For TCRbeta analysis, collaborators shipped samples as frozen whole blood, isolated PBMCs, or DNA extracted from either of those sample types. The investigation overall reported the following: Clinical and demographic metadata were provided uncurated, with the amount varying by source and participant.

Counted from cysteine to phenylalanine, this CDR3 has 14 amino acids. Just the 42-base CDR3 DNA is kept, in frame starting at base 1. V is pruned by 4 bases and J by 8 bases, leaving 7 bases of the junction without a gene match. CDR1 LGHDT and CDR2 YNNKEL were looked up in the germline V gene (reference sequence). TCRbeta CDR3 regions were amplified from genomic DNA using the immunoSEQ Assay, a bias-controlled multiplex PCR. Per the authors' processing: The number of nucleated cells in each sample was estimated by amplification of reference gene primers within the assay. Sequence reads were collapsed and filtered to measure the absolute abundance of every unique TCRbeta CDR3 rearrangement. For each sample, productive Simpson clonality was calculated as the square root of Simpson's diversity index over productive rearrangements. TCRdb's version of the immuneACCESS table is confined to in-frame rearrangements and falls short of the full clone set. An unresolved V gene accounts for under half of the shortfall where checked; the remainder is of unknown origin. D and trimming come from the DNA, and the V and J calls and clone size come from that table. This sample is represented by 100,000 to 120,000 clones; approximately 70% of them were singletons. The top ten clonotypes cover over 6% of the sample.

The sample comprised peripheral blood. The clonotype originates from a woman aged 55-75 years with acute or convalescent COVID-19. Recombination linked TRBV3-1 (or the pseudogene TRBV3-2) to TRBJ1-2; TRBD1 aligns with 10 central bases. The nucleotides are TGTGCCAGCAGCCCGGGGACAGGGGTCCACGGCTACACCTTC. Its amino acids are CASSPGTGVHGYTF.